This TCR beta chain came from a study of graft-versus-host responses after intestinal transplantation. Germline CDR1 SGHAT, CDR2 FQNNGV. V shed 5 bases and J shed 5 bases, with 15 bases lying between them. CDR3 length equals 14 residues. With respect to this clone: What it recognizes is unknown.

TCRdb keeps only in-frame clones here, not all; method: immunoSEQ multiplex PCR. The data contain roughly 100,000 clones, 87% of them seen just once; the ten biggest clones take up 0.7% to 0.9%. The genes are TRBV11-2 and TRBJ2-5; D perhaps matches TRBD2 (5 bases). This sequence was found in a human donor who received an intestinal transplant. The input for sequencing was unstimulated CD4+ T cells sorted from spleen or lymph node cells, taken before intestinal transplant. DNA for the CDR3: TGTGCCAGCAGCACCTCGACGGGAAGGGAGACCCAGTACTTC. Residues: CASSTSTGRETQYF. Full variable domain (remainder filled in from reference TRBV11-2 and TRBJ2-5): EAGVAQSPRYKIIEKRQSVAFWCNPISGHATLYWYQQILGQGPKLLIQFQNNGVVDDSQLPKDRFSAERLKGVDSTLKIQPAKLEDSAVYLCASSTSTGRETQYFGPGTRLLVL.